This T cell receptor beta chain was sequenced in a study of memory CD4+ T cells and cytomegalovirus serostatus. This clone was seen once. The data were produced by immunoSEQ multiplex PCR, yet TCRdb's version contains in-frame clones alone and is incomplete. The data show tens of thousands of clones, under 80% seen once. V lost 9 bases and J 4 bases, leaving 18 bases between the germline ends. From germline, CDR1 is MNHNS and CDR2 SASEGT. CDR3 length: 14 amino acids. The sort gate was single viable CD3+CD4+CD8-CD45RO+ cells for memory CD4+ T cells. The chain recombines TRBV6-1 with TRBJ1-2; D possibly corresponds to TRBD1 (6 bases). This TCR derives from an adult in good health and CMV-seronegative. Some clones in this sample may be carry-over from other donors' samples. The sample comprised memory CD4+ T cells from blood. The DNA of the CDR3 is TGTGCCAGTACGAGAGAGGGGGGAACCTATGGCTACACCTTC. This translates into CASTREGGTYGYTF.